Sequencing of this TCR beta chain was carried out in a study of blood T cell repertoires in COVID-19. V lost 1 base to trimming and J lost 4 bases; unmatched junction nucleotides: 5. CDR3 length: 16 residues. Germline assignment: CDR1 LGHDT and CDR2 YNNKEL (reference sequence). In the authors' workflow: Researchers report that nucleated cell counts were estimated from reference gene primer amplification. Assay: immunoSEQ multiplex PCR; the TCRdb copy retains only in-frame clones and omits some. The V and J calls and the clone size are those of that table, but D and trimming were determined from the DNA. The table records roughly 140,000 clones, 88% of them present only once.

The chain has TRBV3-1 (or the pseudogene TRBV3-2) and TRBJ2-7; 12 bases fit TRBD2. Sequenced: peripheral blood. This clonotype was obtained from a human donor in a cohort sampled during active COVID-19. The CDR3 reads CASSQGATSGGYEQYF. For the CDR3, the DNA is TGTGCCAGCAGCCAAGGGGCAACTAGCGGGGGGTACGAGCAGTACTTC.